A single sample is the source of the 13 T cell receptor beta chains below, sequenced in a study of cytomegalovirus exposure and HLA in healthy donors. Use of 60 Vbeta and 13 Jbeta primers characterized the PCR. Method: immunoSEQ multiplex PCR; TCRdb's copy keeps in-frame clones and lacks some. Found here are about 200,000 clones, around 85% of them singletons; the top ten hold about 1.7%. The sequenced sample consisted of PBMCs. The receptors come from a man aged 50 or older in good health and CMV-seronegative.

This clone was counted a single time. This chain uses TRBV14 with TRBJ2-5, with 12 bases aligning to TRBD2. The CDR3 runs to 17 residues. CDR1 is SGHDN, CDR2 FVKESK, per germline. J was trimmed by 5 bases and V by 2 bases; bases with no gene match: 9. The CDR3 loop is CASSQRLAGARGETQYF. CDR3 coding DNA: TGTGCCAGCAGCCAACGACTAGCGGGGGCCCGTGGCGAGACCCAGTACTTC.

The V gene is TRBV27, the J gene TRBJ2-7; perhaps TRBD1 as D (5 bases). The CDR3 consists of 15 residues. The V end lost 6 bases, the J end lost 0 bases, and 15 bases lay between the germline ends. Per germline, CDR1 MNHEY and CDR2 SMNVEV (reference sequence). CDR3 sequence reads: CASRLTVATSYEQYF. DNA of the CDR3: TGTGCCAGCAGATTGACAGTAGCCACCTCCTACGAGCAGTACTTC.

As DNA, the CDR3 is TGTGCCAGCAGCGCAACCGTGGGCGGCCGGGGCACCGGGGAGCTGTTTTTT. Translation: CASSATVGGRGTGELFF. This sequence joins TRBV7-9 and TRBJ2-2; D is perhaps TRBD2 (5 bases). V shed 5 bases and J shed 4 bases, with 20 bases lying between them. The length of the CDR3 is 17 residues. Germline values: CDR1 SEHNR, CDR2 FQNEAQ (reference sequence).

V is TRBV28 and J is TRBJ2-3; 9 nucleotides line up with TRBD2. The CDR3 covers 16 residues. The germline gives CDR1 MDHEN, CDR2 SYDVKM. V lost 7 bases to trimming and J lost 5 bases; unmatched junction nucleotides: 13. CDR3 in amino acids: CASTSVAGVERDTQYF. Here the CDR3 DNA reads TGTGCCAGCACCTCCGTAGCGGGAGTCGAAAGAGATACGCAGTATTTT.

This rearrangement joins TRBV19 to TRBJ1-3; D possibly corresponds to TRBD1 (5 bases). V dropped 5 bases and J dropped 2 bases, with 25 bases sitting between them. This CDR3 has 19 amino acids. Germline assignment: CDR1 LNHDA and CDR2 SQIVND (reference sequence). The CDR3 reads CASSSRAGTKSGPGNTIYF. CDR3 nucleotides: TGTGCCAGTAGTTCGAGGGCGGGGACGAAGTCCGGGCCTGGAAACACCATATATTTT. The entire variable domain, with the rest obtained from reference TRBV19 and TRBJ1-3, is as follows: DGGITQSPKYLFRKEGQNVTLSCEQNLNHDAMYWYRQDPGQGLRLIYYSQIVNDFQKGDIAEGYSVSREKKESFPLTVTSAQKNPTAFYLCASSSRAGTKSGPGNTIYFGEGSWLTVV.

This chain links TRBV11-2 with TRBJ2-7; 8 positions agree with TRBD2. The CDR3 is 14 amino acids. Germline CDR1 SGHAT, CDR2 FQNNGV. V dropped 1 base and J dropped 3; count of bases not matched to a gene: 2. The CDR3 loop is CASSLVGRDYEQYF. CDR3 sequence (DNA): TGTGCCAGCAGCTTAGTCGGGAGGGACTACGAGCAGTACTTC.

This clone was found once. The V gene is TRBV27, the J gene TRBJ2-1; 9 bases line up with TRBD2. V was pared by 6 bases and J by 2 bases, with 8 bases of the junction left unmatched. Per the germline V gene, CDR1 is MNHEY and CDR2 is SMNVEV (reference sequence). The CDR3 loop spans 16 amino acids. CDR3 sequence reads: CASRYSGSFTYNEQFF. Here the CDR3 DNA reads TGTGCCAGCAGATATAGCGGGAGTTTTACCTACAATGAGCAGTTCTTC.

As concerns this clone: The sample has other DNA sequences that encode this CDR3 too. The rearrangement uses TRBV27 and TRBJ2-3; possible D gene TRBD1, 5 bases. Trimming removed 2 bases from V and 6 bases from J, with 18 bases in between. CDR1 MNHEY and CDR2 SMNVEV come from the germline V gene (reference sequence). The CDR3 length is 16 residues. The CDR3 here is CASSLKGMGHTDTQYF. CDR3 coding DNA: TGTGCCAGCAGTTTAAAGGGGATGGGGCACACTGATACGCAGTATTTT.

V and J are TRBV27 and TRBJ2-3; tentative D call: TRBD1 (6 bases). In germline, CDR1 is MNHEY, CDR2 SMNVEV (reference sequence). The CDR3 consists of 15 residues. Trimming stripped 8 bases from V and 1 base from J, with 16 bases between. CDR3 in amino acids: CASGLRGYGTDTQYF. CDR3 in DNA: TGTGCCAGCGGACTCAGGGGTTACGGCACAGATACGCAGTATTTT.

This sequence joins TRBV4-1 and TRBJ2-1; D might be TRBD2 (5 bases). From germline, CDR1 is MGHRA and CDR2 YSYEKL. Trimming removed 4 bases at V and 0 bases at J, with 13 bases between. The CDR3 covers 16 residues. This CDR3 is CASSPTDGISYNEQFF. The CDR3 coding sequence is TGCGCCAGCAGCCCCACGGACGGGATCTCCTACAATGAGCAGTTCTTC.

This clone was picked up one time. The chain couples TRBV7-9 to TRBJ2-7; 9 bases match TRBD1. The V gene end was trimmed by 1 base and the J gene end by 7 bases; junction bases not matched to a gene: 11. The CDR3 contains 16 residues. Germline CDR1 reads SEHNR; CDR2 reads FQNEAQ (reference sequence). Here the CDR3 reads CASSLGGGQGVKEQYF. The DNA of the CDR3 is TGTGCCAGCAGCTTAGGGGGGGGACAGGGCGTAAAGGAGCAGTACTTC.

The genes are TRBV28 and TRBJ1-2; TRBD1 might be the D (5 bases). V shed 8 bases and J shed 6 bases, with 25 bases lying between them. The length of the CDR3 is 16 residues. The V gene's germline CDR1 is MDHEN and CDR2 SYDVKM. CDR3 in amino acids: CASGERGKTIGDGYTF. CDR3 DNA sequence: TGTGCCAGCGGGGAACGGGGGAAGACAATTGGAGATGGCTACACCTTC.

This sequence joins TRBV5-1 and TRBJ2-5; 7 nucleotides align to TRBD1. The J call may not be correct, given that the DNA end is closer to TRBJ2-7. Germline CDR1 is SGHRS and CDR2 is YFSETQ. The CDR3 has 13 residues. This CDR3 reads CASSQTGPYEQYF. CDR3 coding DNA: TGCGCCAGCAGCCAGACAGGGCCCTACGAGCAGTACTTC.